The rows below give T cell receptor beta chains drawn from one sample of a study of vaccination effects on CD4 cells after COVID-19. No antigen is known for these receptors. Sequencing used immunoSEQ multiplex PCR; TCRdb keeps in-frame clones, though not all of them. The sample carries 30,000 to 35,000 clones, around 80% recorded once. Sequenced material: CD4+ T cells from PBMCs cultured with HCoV-NL63 spike peptides, taken after COVID-19 vaccination. The receptors come from a human donor who received a COVID-19 vaccine. Some clones in this sample may be carry-over from other donors' samples. Both conserved end residues are part of each CDR3. The D gene is left open where the match is weak. Rows may omit the clone size; those that give it use once, few, many or a size class.

J | D | size | V | CDR3 | DNA
TRBJ2-2 | - | - | TRBV19 | CASTLGQGSGTGELFF | TGTGCCAGTACCTTGGGGCAGGGGAGCGGCACCGGGGAGCTGTTTTTT
TRBJ2-3 | - | - | TRBV19 | CASSPWTPRDTDTQYF | TGTGCCAGTAGTCCATGGACACCCCGGGACACAGATACGCAGTATTTT
TRBJ1-2 | TRBD1 | - | TRBV19 | CASSTQGAGYGYTF | TGTGCCAGTAGCACACAGGGGGCCGGCTATGGCTACACCTTC
TRBJ2-5 | - | once | TRBV7-3 | CASSLVGVGSGGVQETQYF | TGTGCCAGCAGCCTGGTTGGCGTTGGCTCTGGCGGGGTACAAGAGACCCAGTACTTC
TRBJ1-1 | - | - | TRBV4-3 | CASSQAQNTEAFF | TGCGCCAGCAGCCAAGCCCAGAACACTGAAGCTTTCTTT
TRBJ1-6 | - | - | TRBV6-5 | CASSYDVNSPLHF | TGTGCCAGCAGTTACGACGTAAATTCACCCCTCCACTTT
TRBJ2-2 | - | - | TRBV5-1 | CASSWTRQVNTGELFF | TGCGCCAGCAGCTGGACGAGGCAGGTGAACACCGGGGAGCTGTTTTTT
TRBJ1-3 | - | - | TRBV18 | CASSPLIDRTVSGNTIYF | TGTGCCAGCTCACCACTTATCGATAGGACAGTCTCTGGAAACACCATATATTTT
TRBJ1-2 | - | - | TRBV5-1 | CASSPDGLNYGYTF | TGCGCCAGCAGCCCTGACGGGCTTAACTATGGCTACACCTTC
TRBJ1-1 | - | - | TRBV18 | CASSPDSMNTEAFF | TGTGCCAGCTCACCCGACAGCATGAACACTGAAGCTTTCTTT
TRBJ2-3 | TRBD2 | few | TRBV7-2 | CASSYTGTRSDTQYF | TGTGCCAGCAGTTACACCGGGACTAGATCGGATACGCAGTATTTT
TRBJ1-5 | - | - | TRBV9 | CASSVGLGNQPQHF | TGTGCCAGCAGCGTAGGGTTGGGCAATCAGCCCCAGCATTTT
TRBJ1-2 | - | - | TRBV18 | CASSPQTRQGGYTF | TGTGCCAGCTCACCTCAGACAAGGCAGGGCGGCTACACCTTC
TRBJ2-1 | - | - | TRBV7-2 | CASSLVGGVDEQFF | TGTGCCAGCAGCTTAGTTGGCGGGGTGGATGAGCAGTTCTTC
TRBJ1-6 | - | - | TRBV7-2 | CASSHGQPPSYNSPLHF | TGTGCCAGCAGCCATGGACAGCCACCCTCCTATAATTCACCCCTCCACTTT
TRBJ1-3 | TRBD1 | - | TRBV28 | CASSPPGQGRSSGNTIYF | TGTGCCAGCAGTCCGCCCGGACAGGGTAGGTCTTCTGGAAACACCATATATTTT
TRBJ1-6 | - | - | TRBV19 | CASSIGGGFSPLHF | TGTGCCAGTAGTATTGGGGGAGGGTTTTCACCCCTCCACTTT
TRBJ1-2 | - | - | TRBV3-1/TRBV3-2 | CASSWGARDGYTF | TGTGCCAGCAGCTGGGGCGCCCGTGATGGCTACACCTTC
TRBJ1-1 | - | - | TRBV2 | CASRPRGGDTEAFF | TGTGCCAGCAGACCCCGTGGGGGCGACACTGAAGCTTTCTTT
TRBJ1-1 | - | once | TRBV14 | CASSQTLRGQLNTEAFF | TGTGCCAGCAGCCAAACTCTCCGCGGACAGTTGAACACTGAAGCTTTCTTT
TRBJ2-2 | - | - | TRBV9 | CASSVVAGELFF | TGTGCCAGCAGCGTAGTTGCCGGGGAGCTGTTTTTT
TRBJ1-2 | - | - | TRBV19 | CASTRGGGYGYTF | TGTGCCAGTACTCGTGGAGGTGGCTATGGCTACACCTTC
TRBJ2-1 | - | - | TRBV7-3 | CASSFDRFSNEQFF | TGTGCCAGCAGCTTTGACAGATTCTCCAATGAGCAGTTCTTC
TRBJ2-3 | - | - | TRBV7-2 | CASSPPSTDTQYF | TGTGCCAGCAGTCCCCCTTCCACAGATACGCAGTATTTT
TRBJ1-2 | - | - | TRBV20-1 | CSASGSSGYTF | TGCAGTGCTAGTGGTTCGAGTGGCTACACCTTC